The 18 T cell receptor beta chains given below trace back to one sample, sequenced in a study of beta chain features in type 1 diabetes. Expressed TCRB transcripts got sequenced, as all isolated RNA was reverse transcribed. Clones were sequenced by immunoSEQ multiplex PCR, and TCRdb holds only the in-frame ones, with some missing. The sample contains roughly 260,000 clones, about 11% of which appear only once. Whole-study results and caveats: Among patients with Type 1 diabetes, TCRB CDR3s were moderately but significantly shorter in every one of the four CD4+ subsets.

These TCRs are of unknown antigen specificity. The specimen sequenced was naive CD4+ T cells from blood. The receptors were gathered from a man younger than 45 with type 1 diabetes.

This clone was seen a few times. The V and J genes are TRBV5-4 and TRBJ2-3; 8 nucleotides align to TRBD2. Trimming took 6 bases from V and 1 from J; bases not matched to a gene: 4. The CDR3 loop spans 14 amino acids. Germline lookup yields CDR1 SGHNT and CDR2 YYREEE (reference sequence). For the CDR3, the DNA is TGTGCCAGCAAAGCGGGGGACCGCACAGATACGCAGTATTTT. Protein product: CASKAGDRTDTQYF.

The chain's CDR3 is CASSVDRGRFEQYF. CDR3 nucleotide sequence: TGTGCCAGCAGCGTGGACAGGGGGCGCTTCGAGCAGTACTTC. The V call is TRBV11-2, the J call TRBJ2-7; TRBD1 aligns across 11 bases. V lost 5 bases, J lost 6 bases, and 6 bases stayed unmatched. The CDR3 covers 14 residues. CDR1 is SGHAT, CDR2 FQNNGV, per germline.

This clone has just a few counts. This chain joins TRBV7-9 and TRBJ2-7; D is unresolved. The CDR3 sequence is 14 residues long. CDR1 is SEHNR, CDR2 FQNEAQ, per germline (reference sequence). The V gene lost 4 bases and the J gene lost 5 bases, with 15 bases spanning the gap. The CDR3 region has the DNA TGTGCCAGCAGCTCCCACCCCCTTGCGAACGAGCAGTACTTC. Translation: CASSSHPLANEQYF.

V gene TRBV30 combines with J gene TRBJ1-5; D gene uncertain. Trimming shortened V by 2 bases and J by 0 bases, and 8 bases separated the two germline ends. The CDR3 has 14 residues. Germline assignment: CDR1 GTSNPN and CDR2 SVGIG (reference sequence). CDR3: CAWSPGSSNQPQHF. CDR3 coding DNA: TGTGCCTGGAGTCCGGGGAGTAGCAATCAGCCCCAGCATTTT.

This sequence joins TRBV29-1 and TRBJ1-2; 7 bases agree with TRBD1. V shed 0 bases and J 3 bases; nucleotides not matched to a gene: 10. The CDR3 is 16 amino acids. The V gene's germline CDR1 is SQVTM and CDR2 ANQGSEA. The CDR3 here is CSVEDPLQGRDYGYTF. DNA of the CDR3: TGCAGCGTTGAAGATCCGTTACAGGGGCGGGACTATGGCTACACCTTC.

In this sample, this clone turned up a few times. This sequence joins TRBV2 and TRBJ2-5; D is undetermined. Germline assignment: CDR1 SNHLY and CDR2 FYNNEI. V was shortened by 8 bases and J by 1 base, with 5 bases between the two germline ends. The CDR3 runs 11 residues. The CDR3 nucleotides read TGTGCCAGCGGCAGCCAAGAGACCCAGTACTTC. Residues: CASGSQETQYF.

This clone showed up just a few times. J is TRBJ2-3 and V is TRBV7-2; 9 bases agree with TRBD2. Germline V lookup: CDR1 SGHTA, CDR2 FQGNSA. This CDR3 spans 14 amino acids. V lost 5 bases to trimming and J lost 8 bases; unmatched junction nucleotides: 8. CDR3 sequence reads: CASSSAGGRGTQYF. DNA for the CDR3: TGTGCCAGCAGCAGCGCGGGGGGGCGAGGTACGCAGTATTTT.

V is TRBV23-1 and J is TRBJ2-5, with a possible D match to TRBD1 (6 bases). TRBV23-1 counts as an open reading frame of uncertain function. The V end lost 2 bases, the J end lost 5 bases, and 12 bases lay between the germline ends. The CDR3 covers 14 residues. As DNA, the CDR3 is TGCGCCAGCAGTCAACCCCCAGGGGAGGAGACCCAGTACTTC. This translates into CASSQPPGEETQYF.

In its sample, this clone was seen a few times. This chain uses TRBV7-2 with TRBJ2-7, with D hard to call. The CDR3 loop spans 13 amino acids. Germline assignment: CDR1 SGHTA and CDR2 FQGNSA. Trimming cost V 4 bases and J 1 base, with 8 bases left between them. The CDR3 DNA is TGTGCCAGCAGCTCCTCCACTTCCTACGAGCAGTACTTC. This codes for CASSSSTSYEQYF.

A few counts support this clone. This sequence joins TRBV29-1 and TRBJ1-2; possible D gene TRBD1, 5 bases. CDR1 and CDR2 (germline): SQVTM, ANQGSEA. Trimming cost V 6 bases and J 7 bases, with 18 bases left between them. CDR3 length: 13 residues. CDR3 sequence: CSVGRQGLGGYTF. The CDR3 region has the DNA TGCAGCGTCGGGAGGCAGGGTTTAGGTGGCTACACCTTC.

V gene TRBV20-1 combines with J gene TRBJ1-2; 7 positions agree with TRBD1. V trimming: 6 bases; J trimming: 7 bases; junction bases outside the gene matches: 5. The CDR3 loop spans 11 amino acids. Germline loops: CDR1 DFQATT, CDR2 SNEGSKA (reference sequence). The CDR3 DNA sequence: TGCAGTGCGCCCGACAGGGCTGGCTACACCTTC. Translating it yields CSAPDRAGYTF.

The J gene is TRBJ1-4, the V gene TRBV28; D perhaps matches TRBD1 (5 bases). Trimming removed 3 bases at V and 6 bases at J, with 8 bases between. The CDR3 contains 13 residues. Per the germline V gene, CDR1 is MDHEN and CDR2 is SYDVKM. In DNA form, the CDR3 reads TGTGCCAGCAGTTTTTGGGGCGATGAAAAACTGTTTTTT. Its protein product is CASSFWGDEKLFF.

There are a few counts of this clone. The V call is TRBV18, the J call TRBJ1-1; 7 nucleotides match TRBD1. Germline V gives CDR1 KGHSH, CDR2 LQKENI. The CDR3 covers 16 residues. The J segment lost 0 bases and the V segment lost 3 bases, leaving 7 bases of the junction unmatched. CDR3 sequence reads: CASSPGQGGMNTEAFF. CDR3 in DNA: TGTGCCAGCTCACCTGGGCAGGGGGGCATGAACACTGAAGCTTTCTTT.

The chain joins TRBV9 to TRBJ2-7; 9 bases fit TRBD1. The CDR3 loop spans 12 amino acids. V lost 8 bases to trimming and J lost 5 bases; unmatched junction nucleotides: 5. Germline-derived CDR1 and CDR2 are SGDLS and YYNGEE. In DNA, the CDR3 is TGTGCCAGTGGACAGGGGATCAACGAGCAGTACTTC. It codes for CASGQGINEQYF. Supplemented by reference TRBV9 and TRBJ2-7, the full variable domain reads DSGVTQTPKHLITATGQRVTLRCSPRSGDLSVYWYQQSLDQGLQFLIQYYNGEERAKGNILERFSAQQFPDLHSELNLSSLELGDSALYFCASGQGINEQYFGPGTRLTVT.

The V and J genes are TRBV6-5 and TRBJ2-2, with 9 bases matching TRBD1. V trimming: 8 bases; J trimming: 4 bases; junction bases outside the gene matches: 5. CDR1 is MNHEY, CDR2 SVGAGI, per germline. The CDR3 has 14 residues. The CDR3 coding sequence is TGTGCCAGCGTCCGGGACAGGGCCACCGGGGAGCTGTTTTTT. Translating it yields CASVRDRATGELFF.

V is TRBV6-5 and J is TRBJ2-7; maybe TRBD1 (5 bases). The CDR3 is 14 residues long. The germline V gene has CDR1 MNHEY and CDR2 SVGAGI. With 0 bases removed from V and 2 bases from J, the gap between germline ends came to 8 bases. DNA for the CDR3: TGTGCCAGCAGTTACTCTTACAGGACCTACGAGCAGTACTTC. Translation gives CASSYSYRTYEQYF.

The chain carries TRBV7-3 and TRBJ2-7; 11 bases map to TRBD1. Germline V lookup: CDR1 SGHTA, CDR2 FQGTGA. This CDR3 is built from 14 residues. V lost 5 bases to trimming and J lost 5 bases; unmatched junction nucleotides: 5. The CDR3 sequence is CASSRGTGGDEQYF. CDR3 bases: TGTGCCAGCAGCCGCGGGACAGGGGGTGACGAGCAGTACTTC.

The chain links TRBV6-5 to TRBJ2-2; D is undetermined. Germline CDR1 reads MNHEY; CDR2 reads SVGAGI. This CDR3 has 15 amino acids. With 4 bases removed from V and 0 bases from J, the gap between germline ends came to 9 bases. The CDR3 DNA reads TGTGCCAGCAGTTTTGACACAGCGAACACCGGGGAGCTGTTTTTT. This gives the protein CASSFDTANTGELFF.